Listed here is a single TCR beta chain. Germline is not matched at one junction end, which may reflect a read error. In the original processing: Estimation of nucleated cell counts relied on the amplification of reference gene primers. The assay was immunoSEQ multiplex PCR, and TCRdb's table has in-frame clones only and misses some. The V and J calls and the clone size are those of that table, but D and trimming were determined from the DNA. The table records 68,000 or so clones, roughly 84% of them present only once. The data derive from a study of blood T cell repertoires in COVID-19. In the study overall: PBMCs, B-cell-depleted T cells, or T cells provided the cDNA or gDNA that made up the material.

This CDR3 is built from 14 residues. Germline values: CDR1 SGHRS, CDR2 YFSETQ. The TCR originated in a man between 65 and 85 years old with active or convalescent COVID-19. Sequencing used peripheral blood. This chain connects TRBV5-1 to TRBJ1-1, with D possibly matching TRBD1 (6 bases). Here the CDR3 DNA reads TGCGCCAGCAGCTTGGGGACAGCGAACCCTGAAGCTTTCTTT. Its protein product is CASSLGTANPEAFF.